This paragraph covers one T cell receptor (beta chain) sequence. Antigen specificity is unknown. The sample comes from a study of T cell responses to AZD1222 COVID-19 vaccine. General study results and limits: Of spike-specific TCRs, nearly half reportedly target regions left unmutated in variants. At baseline, just a handful of AZD1222 recipients tested seropositive.

Produced via immunoSEQ multiplex PCR; TCRdb's table is partial and in-frame only. The table shows 110,000 to 150,000 clones, with 85% to 95% occurring only once. CDR3 length equals 16 residues. Germline V gene sequence: CDR1 MNHEY, CDR2 SMNVEV (reference sequence). Trimming removed 6 bases at V and 5 bases at J, with 19 bases between. Sequenced material: peripheral blood, taken on day 0 of MenACWY control vaccination. The sequence was collected from an adult in good health. J is TRBJ1-4 and V is TRBV27, with unresolved D. The CDR3 nucleotides read TGTGCCAGCAGCCGTTACGTGACGGGAGAAAATGAAAAACTGTTTTTT. It translates to CASSRYVTGENEKLFF.